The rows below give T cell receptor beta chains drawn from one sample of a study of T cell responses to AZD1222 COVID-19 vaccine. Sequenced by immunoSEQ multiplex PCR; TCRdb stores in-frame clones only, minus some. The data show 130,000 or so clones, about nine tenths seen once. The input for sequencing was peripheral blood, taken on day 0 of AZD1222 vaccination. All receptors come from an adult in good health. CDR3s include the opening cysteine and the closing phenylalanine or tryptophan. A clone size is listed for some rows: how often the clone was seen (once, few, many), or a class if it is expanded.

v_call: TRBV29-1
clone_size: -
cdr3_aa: CSVGGTGPDTQYF

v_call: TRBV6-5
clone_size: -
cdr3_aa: CASSYAPGRITDTQYF

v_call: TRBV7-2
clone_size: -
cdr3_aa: CASSPMLRGEQYF

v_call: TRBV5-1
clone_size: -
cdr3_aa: CASSLGATDYGYTF

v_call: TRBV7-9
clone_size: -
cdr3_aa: CASRGRGQANTEAFF

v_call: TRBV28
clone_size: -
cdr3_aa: CATFSSNQPQHF

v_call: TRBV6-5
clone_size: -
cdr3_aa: CASKRKIGSYEQYF

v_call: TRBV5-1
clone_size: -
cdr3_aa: CASSITDTQYF

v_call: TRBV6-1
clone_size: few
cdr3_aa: CASSAFGGDTEAFF

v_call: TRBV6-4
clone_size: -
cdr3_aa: CASSRVGFTGELFF

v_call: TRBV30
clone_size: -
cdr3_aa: CAWSAQTGVNEQYF

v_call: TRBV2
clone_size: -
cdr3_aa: CASSGSRTGLNTEAFF

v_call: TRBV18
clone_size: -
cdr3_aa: CASSPDYSNQPQHF

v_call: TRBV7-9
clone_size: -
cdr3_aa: CASSPGHSGYGYTF

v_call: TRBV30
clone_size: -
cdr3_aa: CAWRGYRELDYEQYF

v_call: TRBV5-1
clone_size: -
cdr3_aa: CASSLVAGEQNSPLHF

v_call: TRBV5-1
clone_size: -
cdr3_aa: CASSLLGQGADSPLHF

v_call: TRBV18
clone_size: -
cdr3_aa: CASSPVGQGGYGYTF

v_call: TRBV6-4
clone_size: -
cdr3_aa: CAVIPGKWYEQYF

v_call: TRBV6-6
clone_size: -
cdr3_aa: CASGTFYGYTF

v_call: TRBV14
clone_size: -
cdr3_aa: CASSQRVGLAFF

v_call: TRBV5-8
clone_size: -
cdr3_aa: CASSKGTGSLNTGELFF

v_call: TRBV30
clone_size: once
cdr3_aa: CAWSDTYNSPLHF

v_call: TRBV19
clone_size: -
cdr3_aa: CASSIPPGTYQPQHF

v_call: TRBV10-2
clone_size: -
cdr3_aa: CASNGLAGGDNEQFF

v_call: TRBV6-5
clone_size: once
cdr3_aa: CASSLRGVMGTEAFF

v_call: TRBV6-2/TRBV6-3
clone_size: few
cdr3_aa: CASSYVTGSPEAFF

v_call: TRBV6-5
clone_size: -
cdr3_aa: CASSYRVEQPQHF

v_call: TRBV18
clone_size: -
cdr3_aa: CASSQTLQGDGLSSQYF

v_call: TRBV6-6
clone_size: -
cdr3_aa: CASSYGGPNEQYF

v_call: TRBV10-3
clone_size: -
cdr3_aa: CAISESGRGSGNTIYF

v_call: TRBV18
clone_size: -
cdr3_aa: CASSPYRDNEQFF

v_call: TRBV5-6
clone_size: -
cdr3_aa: CASSLSWWGTSDTDTQYF

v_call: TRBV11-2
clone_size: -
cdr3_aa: CASSRGPGTGVDGYTF

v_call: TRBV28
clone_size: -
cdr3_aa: CASSFRVGDTQYF

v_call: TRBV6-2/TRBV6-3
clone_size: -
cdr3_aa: CASSYEVGRAYTF

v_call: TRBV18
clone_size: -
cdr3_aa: CASSQGQGRGTEAFF

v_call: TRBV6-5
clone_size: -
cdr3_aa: CASALFEGTYNEQFF

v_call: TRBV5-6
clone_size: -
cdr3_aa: CASSLSLTTGGQPQHF

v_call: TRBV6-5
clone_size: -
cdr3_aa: CASSYSAGGAEKLFF

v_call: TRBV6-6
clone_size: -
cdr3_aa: CASSFPLSSRRETQYF

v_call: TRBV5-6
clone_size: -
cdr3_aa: CASSLPRGYEQYF

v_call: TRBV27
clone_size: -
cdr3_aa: CASSVLAGGRTDTQYF

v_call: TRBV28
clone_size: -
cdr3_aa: CASLLTGGPYNEQFF

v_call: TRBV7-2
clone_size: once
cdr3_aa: CASSLEGLGPSPLHF

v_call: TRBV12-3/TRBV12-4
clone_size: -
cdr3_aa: CASSFRDRELFF